The 14 T cell receptor beta chains below all came from one sample that was sequenced in a study of post-analysis software for immune sequencing data. General study points: Patients showed TRBV5-6, TRBV5-1 and TRBV20-1 among five TRBV segments more frequent than in controls.

The antigens of these receptors remain unknown. Carried by the TCR beta cDNA libraries were unique molecular identifiers. From the PCR reads, TCRdb called clonotypes with MiXCR, one entry per CDR3 protein. The sample has roughly 670,000 distinct CDR3 sequences, roughly three fifths seen once. The source material was blood. Receptors were obtained from a girl aged 2-10 years with multiple sclerosis.

The chain uses TRBV25-1 and TRBJ2-1; D is unresolved. CDR1 and CDR2 (germline): MGHDK, SYGVNS. V lost 3 bases, J lost 6 bases, and 6 bases lay in between. The CDR3 consists of 12 residues. Here the CDR3 DNA reads TGTGCCAGCAGTGATCTAGTCAATGAGCAGTTCTTC. Its protein is CASSDLVNEQFF. The full variable domain, with the rest looked up from reference TRBV25-1 and TRBJ2-1, is EADIYQTPRYLVIGTGKKITLECSQTMGHDKMYWYQQDPGMELHLIHYSYGVNSTEKGDLSSESTVSRIRTEHFPLTLESARPSHTSQYLCASSDLVNEQFFGPGTRLTVL.

CDR3: CASSSAGGRTDTQYF. The CDR3 DNA is TGTGCCAGCAGCTCAGCGGGGGGCCGCACAGATACGCAGTATTTT. This rearrangement joins TRBV3-1 to TRBJ2-3; 9 bases line up with TRBD2. The CDR3 loop spans 15 amino acids. V shed 5 bases, J shed 1 base, and the junction held 4 bases outside the gene matches. Germline V gene lookup returns CDR1 LGHDT and CDR2 YNNKEL (reference sequence).

The J gene is TRBJ2-7, the V gene TRBV11-2, with 9 bases fitting TRBD1. There are 14 residues in the CDR3. Per the germline V gene, CDR1 is SGHAT and CDR2 is FQNNGV. J lost 4 bases, V lost 4 bases, and 5 bases had no gene match. The CDR3 sequence: CASSSGQGWYEQYF. CDR3 nucleotide sequence: TGTGCCAGCAGCTCAGGACAGGGGTGGTACGAGCAGTACTTC.

The rearrangement joins TRBV28 to TRBJ2-3; D may be TRBD1 (6 bases). The V end lost 6 bases, the J end lost 3 bases, and 16 bases lay between the germline ends. Germline V gene data show CDR1 as MDHEN and CDR2 as SYDVKM. The CDR3 covers 15 residues. The CDR3 protein is CASSLQGKGTDTQYF. CDR3 in DNA: TGTGCCAGCAGCTTGCAGGGGAAGGGGACAGATACGCAGTATTTT.

The chain recombines TRBV6-4 with TRBJ2-1; the D is unclear. There are 14 residues in the CDR3. V shed 5 bases and J shed 4 bases, with 12 bases lying between them. Germline CDR1 is MRHNA and CDR2 is SNTAGT. This CDR3 reads CASSIRVGYNEQFF. The DNA for the CDR3 is TGTGCCAGCAGTATAAGGGTTGGATACAATGAGCAGTTCTTC.

The chain uses TRBV29-1 and TRBJ1-1; tentative D call: TRBD1 (5 bases). The CDR3 has 14 amino acids. The germline CDR1 and CDR2 sequences are SQVTM and ANQGSEA. V lost 4 bases and J 1 base, leaving 13 bases between the germline ends. CDR3 protein: CSVGVDSSNTEAFF. CDR3 in DNA: TGCAGCGTTGGCGTTGACAGTTCGAACACTGAAGCTTTCTTT.

This clonotype appeared a few times. The V and J genes are TRBV13 and TRBJ2-1, with D possibly being TRBD1 (6 bases). With 5 bases removed from V and 4 bases from J, the gap between germline ends came to 15 bases. This CDR3 is built from 15 residues. Per the germline V gene, CDR1 is PRHDT and CDR2 is FYEKMQ (reference sequence). CDR3 sequence reads: CASSHGQQIYNEQFF. As DNA, the CDR3 is TGTGCCAGCAGCCACGGACAGCAAATTTACAATGAGCAGTTCTTC.

This clonotype was observed a few times. The chain's CDR3 is CSVKKTGPTYNEQFF. CDR3 nucleotide sequence: TGCAGCGTAAAAAAGACAGGGCCGACCTACAATGAGCAGTTCTTC. V gene TRBV29-1 combines with J gene TRBJ2-1; TRBD1 agrees at 7 bases. The CDR3 length is 15 residues. The junction had 10 bases not matched to a gene; V was cut back by 6 bases and J by 2 bases. The germline V gene has CDR1 SQVTM and CDR2 ANQGSEA.

A remark on this clonotype: One end of the junction does not line up with germline, which may come from a read error. This chain connects TRBV13 to TRBJ2-2; unclear D gene. This CDR3 comprises 13 residues. CDR1 and CDR2 from the germline V gene are PRHDT and FYEKMQ (reference sequence). The CDR3 sequence is CAGSLGRTGELFF. Here the CDR3 DNA reads TGTGCCGGCAGCTTAGGACGGACCGGGGAGCTGTTTTTT.

The chain employs TRBV20-1 and TRBJ1-1, with a possible D match to TRBD1 (6 bases). Germline V gene sequence: CDR1 DFQATT, CDR2 SNEGSKA (reference sequence). Trimming cost V 1 base and J 1 base, with 19 bases left between them. This CDR3 spans 17 amino acids. The CDR3 nucleotides read TGCAGTGCTAGAGTTGGGTCAGGGGCCTACTCGAACACTGAAGCTTTCTTT. It specifies CSARVGSGAYSNTEAFF.

This chain connects TRBV12-3 or TRBV12-4 to TRBJ2-1; D is ambiguous. V shed 6 bases and J shed 0 bases, with 9 bases lying between them. The CDR3 is 14 amino acids. CDR3 loop: CASRPLSSYNEQFF. DNA for the CDR3: TGTGCCAGCAGACCTCTAAGCTCCTACAATGAGCAGTTCTTC.

V and J are TRBV7-8 and TRBJ2-7, with D possibly called TRBD1 or TRBD2 (5 bases each). CDR1 SGHVS and CDR2 FQNEAQ come from the germline V gene. V lost 1 base and J 3 bases, leaving 10 bases between the germline ends. The CDR3 is 14 residues long. CDR3 loop: CASSLGGTGYEQYF. The CDR3 nucleotides are TGTGCCAGCAGCTTAGGAGGGACCGGCTACGAGCAGTACTTC.

This clonotype was recorded a few times. The gene calls are TRBV11-2 and TRBJ2-1; D is possibly TRBD2 (5 bases). The V gene lost 1 base and the J gene lost 7 bases, with 14 bases spanning the gap. The CDR3 has 15 residues. CDR1 is SGHAT, CDR2 FQNNGV, per germline. The CDR3 sequence: CASSLGVGGRNEQFF. The CDR3 nucleotides read TGTGCCAGCAGCTTAGGGGTAGGAGGTCGGAATGAGCAGTTCTTC.

This clonotype was detected once. The CDR3: CASSYGETLGYGYTF. The DNA of the CDR3 is TGTGCCAGCAGTTACGGGGAGACACTTGGCTATGGCTACACCTTC. The chain links TRBV6-5 to TRBJ1-2, with D hard to call. The ends were cut back, 2 bases at V and 4 bases at J, with 14 bases in the middle. Germline CDR1 and CDR2: MNHEY and SVGAGI. This CDR3 has 15 amino acids.